This T cell receptor (beta chain) originates from a study of immune characterization of retroperitoneal liposarcoma. Using its own MiXCR run on the PCR reads, TCRdb lists one record per CDR3 protein. Of some 9,100 distinct CDR3 sequences listed, about 30% are singletons. The sequencing input was tumor tissue. The clonotype originates from a male donor with retroperitoneal liposarcoma.

The CDR3 reads CASGLNSKATDTQYF. In DNA, the CDR3 is TGTGCTAGTGGTTTAAATTCCAAAGCCACAGATACGCAGTATTTT. The chain joins TRBV12-5 to TRBJ2-3; D is unresolved. Trimming removed 3 bases at V and 2 bases at J, with 12 bases between. The V gene's germline CDR1 is LGHNT and CDR2 FRNRAP. The CDR3 has 15 amino acids.